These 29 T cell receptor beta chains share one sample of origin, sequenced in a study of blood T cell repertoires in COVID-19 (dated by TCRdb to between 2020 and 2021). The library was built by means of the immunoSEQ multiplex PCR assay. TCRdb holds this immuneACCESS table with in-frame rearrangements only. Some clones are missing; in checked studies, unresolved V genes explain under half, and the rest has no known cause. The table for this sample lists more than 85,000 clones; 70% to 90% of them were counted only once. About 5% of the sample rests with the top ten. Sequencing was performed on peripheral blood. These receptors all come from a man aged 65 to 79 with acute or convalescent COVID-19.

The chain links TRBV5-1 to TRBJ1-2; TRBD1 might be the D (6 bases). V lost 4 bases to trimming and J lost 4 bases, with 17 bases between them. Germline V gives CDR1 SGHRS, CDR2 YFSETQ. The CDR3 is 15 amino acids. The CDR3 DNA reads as TGCGCCAGCAGCCACCAACCTGACAGGCGCTATGGCTACACCTTC. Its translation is CASSHQPDRRYGYTF.

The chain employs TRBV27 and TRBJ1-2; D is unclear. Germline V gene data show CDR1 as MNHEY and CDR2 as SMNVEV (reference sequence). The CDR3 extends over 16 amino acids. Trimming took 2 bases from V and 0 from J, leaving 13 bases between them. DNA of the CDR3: TGTGCCAGCAGTTTACCGCCGGGATATACTAACTATGGCTACACCTTC. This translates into CASSLPPGYTNYGYTF.

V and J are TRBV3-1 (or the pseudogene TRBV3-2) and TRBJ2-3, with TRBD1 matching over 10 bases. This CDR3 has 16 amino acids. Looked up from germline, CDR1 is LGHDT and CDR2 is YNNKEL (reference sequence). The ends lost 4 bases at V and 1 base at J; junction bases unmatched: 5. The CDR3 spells CASSPPGTGGTDTQYF. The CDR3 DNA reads TGTGCCAGCAGCCCCCCCGGGACAGGGGGCACAGATACGCAGTATTTT.

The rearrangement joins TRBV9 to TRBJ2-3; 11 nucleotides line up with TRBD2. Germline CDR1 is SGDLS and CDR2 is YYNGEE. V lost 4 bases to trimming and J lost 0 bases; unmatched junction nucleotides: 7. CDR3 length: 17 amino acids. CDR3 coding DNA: TGTGCCAGCAGCATCTTGACTAGCGGGGAAAGCACAGATACGCAGTATTTT. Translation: CASSILTSGESTDTQYF.

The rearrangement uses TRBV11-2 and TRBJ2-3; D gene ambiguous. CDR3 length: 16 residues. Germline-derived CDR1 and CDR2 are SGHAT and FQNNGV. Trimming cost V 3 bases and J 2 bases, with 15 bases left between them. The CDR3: CASSLGLSRVTDTQYF. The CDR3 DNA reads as TGTGCCAGCAGCTTGGGCTTGAGTCGAGTCACAGATACGCAGTATTTT. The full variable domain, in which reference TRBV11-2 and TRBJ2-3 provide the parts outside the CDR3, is EAGVAQSPRYKIIEKRQSVAFWCNPISGHATLYWYQQILGQGPKLLIQFQNNGVVDDSQLPKDRFSAERLKGVDSTLKIQPAKLEDSAVYLCASSLGLSRVTDTQYFGPGTRLTVL.

The CDR3 here is CASRTTGANEKLFF. The CDR3 nucleotides read TGTGCCAGCAGGACGACAGGGGCTAATGAAAAACTGTTTTTT. The gene calls are TRBV7-9 and TRBJ1-4; 8 positions match TRBD1. Trimming took 6 bases from V and 3 from J; bases not matched to a gene: 3. Germline V gene sequence: CDR1 SEHNR, CDR2 FQNEAQ (reference sequence). This CDR3 has 14 amino acids.

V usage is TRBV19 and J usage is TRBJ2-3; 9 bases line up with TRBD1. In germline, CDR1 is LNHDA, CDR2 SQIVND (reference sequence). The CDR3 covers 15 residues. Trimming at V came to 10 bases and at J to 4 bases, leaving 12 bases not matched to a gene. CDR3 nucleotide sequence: TGTGCCACCCTATCCACAGGGGGCCCCTCAGATACGCAGTATTTT. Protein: CATLSTGGPSDTQYF.

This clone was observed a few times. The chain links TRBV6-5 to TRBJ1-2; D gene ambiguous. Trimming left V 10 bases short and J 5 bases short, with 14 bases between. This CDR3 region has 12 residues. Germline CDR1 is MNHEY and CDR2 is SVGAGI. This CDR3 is CATESEVYGYTF. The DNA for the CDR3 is TGTGCCACCGAGTCAGAGGTATATGGCTACACCTTC.

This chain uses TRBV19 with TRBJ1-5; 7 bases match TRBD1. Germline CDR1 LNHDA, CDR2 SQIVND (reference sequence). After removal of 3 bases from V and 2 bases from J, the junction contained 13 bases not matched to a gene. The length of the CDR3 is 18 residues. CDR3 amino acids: CASSMSRQGPGGNQPQHF. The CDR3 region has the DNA TGTGCCAGTAGTATGTCGAGACAGGGCCCCGGAGGCAATCAGCCCCAGCATTTT.

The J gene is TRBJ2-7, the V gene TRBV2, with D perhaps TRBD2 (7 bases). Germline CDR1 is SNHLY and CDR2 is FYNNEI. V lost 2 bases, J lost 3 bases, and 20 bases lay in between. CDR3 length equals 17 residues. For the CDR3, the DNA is TGTGCCAGCAGTGAACGGGTGATTTCGGGGGGCGGCTACGAGCAGTACGTC. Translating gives CASSERVISGGGYEQYV.

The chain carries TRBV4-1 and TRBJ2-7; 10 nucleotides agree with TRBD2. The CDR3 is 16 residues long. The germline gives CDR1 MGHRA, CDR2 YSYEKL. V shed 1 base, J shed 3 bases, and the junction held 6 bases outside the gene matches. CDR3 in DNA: TGCGCCAGCAGCCAAGGCACTAGCGGGGAGATCTACGAGCAGTACGTC. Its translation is CASSQGTSGEIYEQYV.

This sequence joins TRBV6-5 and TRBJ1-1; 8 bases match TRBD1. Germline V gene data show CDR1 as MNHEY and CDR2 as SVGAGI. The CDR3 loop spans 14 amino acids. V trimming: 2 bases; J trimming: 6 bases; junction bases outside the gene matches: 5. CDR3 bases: TGTGCCAGCAGTTACAGACGGACAGGGTCTGAAGCTTTCTTT. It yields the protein CASSYRRTGSEAFF.

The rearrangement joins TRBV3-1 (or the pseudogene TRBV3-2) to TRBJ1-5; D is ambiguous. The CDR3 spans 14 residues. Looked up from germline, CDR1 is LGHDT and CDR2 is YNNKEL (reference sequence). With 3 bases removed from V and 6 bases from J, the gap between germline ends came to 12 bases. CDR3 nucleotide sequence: TGTGCCAGCAGCCAGAGCCTAGTCGTTCAGCCCCAGCATTTT. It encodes CASSQSLVVQPQHF.

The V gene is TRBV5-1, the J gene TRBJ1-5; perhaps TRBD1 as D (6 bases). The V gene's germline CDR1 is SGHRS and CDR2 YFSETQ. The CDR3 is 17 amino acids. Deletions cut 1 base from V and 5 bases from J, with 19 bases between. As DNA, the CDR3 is TGCGCCAGCAGCTTGAAAGCTTGGGAAGGGGGAGATCAGCCCCAGCATTTT. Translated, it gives CASSLKAWEGGDQPQHF.

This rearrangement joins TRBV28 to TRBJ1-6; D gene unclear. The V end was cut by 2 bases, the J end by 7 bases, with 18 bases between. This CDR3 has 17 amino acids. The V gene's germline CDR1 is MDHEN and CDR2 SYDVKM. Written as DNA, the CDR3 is TGTGCCAGCAGTTTAGGGAGAGGTGACGGACTAAATTCACCCCTCCACTTT. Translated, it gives CASSLGRGDGLNSPLHF.

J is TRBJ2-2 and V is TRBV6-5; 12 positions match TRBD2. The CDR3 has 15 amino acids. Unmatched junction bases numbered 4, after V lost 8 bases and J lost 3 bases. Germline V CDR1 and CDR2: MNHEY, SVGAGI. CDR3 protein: CASSSGGAYTGELFF. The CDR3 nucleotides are TGTGCCAGCTCTAGCGGGGGGGCTTACACCGGGGAGCTGTTTTTT.

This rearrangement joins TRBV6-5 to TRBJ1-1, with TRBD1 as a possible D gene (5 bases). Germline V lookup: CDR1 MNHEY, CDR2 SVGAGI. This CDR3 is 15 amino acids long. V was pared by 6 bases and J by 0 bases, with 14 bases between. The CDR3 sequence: CASRAETALNTEAFF. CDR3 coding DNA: TGTGCCAGCAGAGCAGAGACAGCCCTGAACACTGAAGCTTTCTTT.

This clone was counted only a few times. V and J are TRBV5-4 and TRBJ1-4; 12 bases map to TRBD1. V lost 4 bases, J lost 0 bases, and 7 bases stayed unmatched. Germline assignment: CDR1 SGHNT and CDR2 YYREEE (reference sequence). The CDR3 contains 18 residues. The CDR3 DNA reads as TGTGCCAGCAGCACCCGGGACAGGGGGCGAGCAACTAATGAAAAACTGTTTTTT. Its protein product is CASSTRDRGRATNEKLFF.

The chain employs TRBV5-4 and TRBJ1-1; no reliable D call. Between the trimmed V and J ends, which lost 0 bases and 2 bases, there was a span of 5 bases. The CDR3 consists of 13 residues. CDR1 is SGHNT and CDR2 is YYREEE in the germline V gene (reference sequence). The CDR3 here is CASSLDINTEAFF. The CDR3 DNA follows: TGTGCCAGCAGCTTGGACATCAACACTGAAGCTTTCTTT.

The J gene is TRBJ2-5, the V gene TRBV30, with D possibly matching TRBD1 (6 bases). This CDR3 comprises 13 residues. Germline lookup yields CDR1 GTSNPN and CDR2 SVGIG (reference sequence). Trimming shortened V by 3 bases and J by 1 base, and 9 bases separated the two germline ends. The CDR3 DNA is TGTGCCTGGAGCCCGGACAGCCAAGAGACCCAGTACTTC. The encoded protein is CAWSPDSQETQYF. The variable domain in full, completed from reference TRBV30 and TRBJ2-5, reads SQTIHQWPATLVQPVGSPLSLECTVEGTSNPNLYWYRQAAGRGLQLLFYSVGIGQISSEVPQNLSASRPQDRQFILSSKKLLLSDSGFYLCAWSPDSQETQYFGPGTRLLVL.

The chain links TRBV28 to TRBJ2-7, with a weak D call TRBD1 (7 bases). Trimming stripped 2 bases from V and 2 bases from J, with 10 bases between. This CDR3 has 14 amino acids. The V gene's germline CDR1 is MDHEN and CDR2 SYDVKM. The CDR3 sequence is CASSLAGQPYEQYF. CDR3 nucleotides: TGTGCCAGCAGTTTAGCGGGACAGCCCTACGAGCAGTACTTC.

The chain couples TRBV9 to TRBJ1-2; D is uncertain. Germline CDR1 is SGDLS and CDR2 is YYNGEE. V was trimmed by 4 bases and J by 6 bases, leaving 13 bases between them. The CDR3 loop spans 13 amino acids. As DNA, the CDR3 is TGTGCCAGCAGCCTCTCGGAGCGGGATGGCTACACCTTC. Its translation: CASSLSERDGYTF.

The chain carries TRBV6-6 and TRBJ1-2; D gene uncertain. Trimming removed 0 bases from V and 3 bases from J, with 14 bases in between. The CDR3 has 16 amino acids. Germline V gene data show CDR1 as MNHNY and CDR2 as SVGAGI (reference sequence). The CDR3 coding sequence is TGTGCCAGCAGTTACTCGAGAAACGCACGGGACTATGGCTACACCTTC. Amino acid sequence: CASSYSRNARDYGYTF.

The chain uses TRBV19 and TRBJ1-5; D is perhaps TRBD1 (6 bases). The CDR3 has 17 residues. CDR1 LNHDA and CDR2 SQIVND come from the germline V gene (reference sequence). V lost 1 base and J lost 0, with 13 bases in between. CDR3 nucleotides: TGTGCCAGTAGTATAGGGGCAGGGGCTGGTAGCAATCAGCCCCAGCATTTT. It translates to CASSIGAGAGSNQPQHF.

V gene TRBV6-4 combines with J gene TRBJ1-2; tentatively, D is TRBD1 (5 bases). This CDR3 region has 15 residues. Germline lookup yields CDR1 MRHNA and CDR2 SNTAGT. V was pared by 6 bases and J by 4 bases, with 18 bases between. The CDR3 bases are TGTGCCAGCAGCGCCGGGGGGAGAGGGATCTATGGCTACACCTTC. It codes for CASSAGGRGIYGYTF.

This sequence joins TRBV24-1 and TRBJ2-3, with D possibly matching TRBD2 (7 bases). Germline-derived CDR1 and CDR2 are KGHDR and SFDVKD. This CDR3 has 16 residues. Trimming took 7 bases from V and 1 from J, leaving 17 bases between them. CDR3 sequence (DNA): TGTGCCACCAGAAACGGGGGGCGCACCTGCACAGATACGCAGTATTTT. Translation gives CATRNGGRTCTDTQYF.

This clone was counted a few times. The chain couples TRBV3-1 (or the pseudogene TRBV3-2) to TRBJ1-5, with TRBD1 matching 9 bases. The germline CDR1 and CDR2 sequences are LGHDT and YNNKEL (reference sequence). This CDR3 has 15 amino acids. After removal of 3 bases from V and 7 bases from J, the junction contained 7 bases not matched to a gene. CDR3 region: CASSQGQGSGQPQHF. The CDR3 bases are TGTGCCAGCAGCCAGGGACAGGGATCGGGGCAGCCCCAGCATTTT.

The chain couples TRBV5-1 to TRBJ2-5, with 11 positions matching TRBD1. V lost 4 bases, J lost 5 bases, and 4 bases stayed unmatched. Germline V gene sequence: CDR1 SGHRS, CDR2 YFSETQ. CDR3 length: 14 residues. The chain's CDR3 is CASSPGTGGETQYF. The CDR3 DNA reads TGCGCCAGCAGCCCCGGGACAGGGGGGGAGACCCAGTACTTC.

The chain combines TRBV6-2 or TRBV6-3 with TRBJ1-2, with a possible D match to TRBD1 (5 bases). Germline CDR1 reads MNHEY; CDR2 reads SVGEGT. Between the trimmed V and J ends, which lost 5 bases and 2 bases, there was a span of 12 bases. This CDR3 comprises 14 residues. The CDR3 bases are TGTGCCAGCAGTCCCAGGGAGGGGAACTATGGCTACACCTTC. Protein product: CASSPREGNYGYTF.